The rows below give T cell receptor beta chains drawn from one sample of a study of T-cell reconstitution after alpha-beta-depleted transplantation in children. TCRdb used MiXCR to reprocess the PCR reads, holding one entry per CDR3 protein. The sample shows about 1,000,000 distinct CDR3 sequences, less than 30% of them seen only once. The source material was PBMCs, mostly from graft donor cells, sampled 360 days after TCRalphabeta/CD19-depleted stem cell transplant. All receptors derive from a boy younger than two who had a stem cell transplant for SCID, so the T cells may come from the graft donor. CDR3s include the opening cysteine and the closing phenylalanine or tryptophan. A D gene is named only where the DNA matches it firmly. Rows give clone size only sometimes, using once, few, many, or a class for an expanded clone.

cdr3_length: 17
v_call: TRBV5-1
d_call: -
clone_size: -
j_call: TRBJ2-1
cdr3_aa: CASSLVVPGRTYNEQFF
cdr3_nt: TGCGCCAGCAGCTTGGTTGTGCCGGGGAGAACCTACAATGAGCAGTTCTTC

cdr3_length: 13
v_call: TRBV5-1
d_call: -
clone_size: -
j_call: TRBJ2-1
cdr3_aa: CASSFIHSNEQFF
cdr3_nt: TGCGCCAGCAGCTTCATACATAGCAATGAGCAGTTCTTC

cdr3_length: 20
v_call: TRBV5-1
d_call: TRBD1
clone_size: few
j_call: TRBJ2-1
cdr3_aa: CASSLEEWILWTGEYGEQFF
cdr3_nt: TGCGCCAGCAGCTTGGAAGAATGGATCTTATGGACAGGGGAATACGGTGAGCAGTTCTTC

cdr3_length: 14
v_call: TRBV12-3/TRBV12-4
d_call: TRBD1
clone_size: many
j_call: TRBJ2-5
cdr3_aa: CASSRDRVQETQYF
cdr3_nt: TGTGCCAGCAGTAGGGACAGGGTACAAGAGACCCAGTACTTC

cdr3_length: 18
v_call: TRBV4-3
d_call: -
clone_size: few
j_call: TRBJ2-5
cdr3_aa: CASSHPLPMTEGEETQYF
cdr3_nt: TGCGCCAGCAGCCACCCACTCCCTATGACAGAGGGAGAAGAGACCCAGTACTTC

cdr3_length: 15
v_call: TRBV5-1
d_call: TRBD1
clone_size: -
j_call: TRBJ1-1
cdr3_aa: CASSRGQGMNTEAFF
cdr3_nt: TGCGCCAGCAGCCGGGGACAGGGGATGAACACTGAAGCTTTCTTT

cdr3_length: 12
v_call: TRBV29-1
d_call: -
clone_size: -
j_call: TRBJ2-5
cdr3_aa: CSVRGPLETQYF
cdr3_nt: TGCAGCGTTCGAGGACCCTTGGAGACCCAGTACTTC

cdr3_length: 16
v_call: TRBV4-1
d_call: TRBD2
clone_size: -
j_call: TRBJ2-2
cdr3_aa: CASSQGGLAGAGELFF
cdr3_nt: TGCGCCAGCAGCCAAGGCGGACTAGCGGGGGCGGGGGAGCTGTTTTTT

cdr3_length: 14
v_call: TRBV29-1
d_call: -
clone_size: -
j_call: TRBJ2-1
cdr3_aa: CSVERIGVKNEQFF
cdr3_nt: TGCAGCGTTGAGAGGATTGGGGTTAAAAATGAGCAGTTCTTC

cdr3_length: 13
v_call: TRBV15
d_call: -
clone_size: -
j_call: TRBJ2-5
cdr3_aa: CATRAGAWETQYF
cdr3_nt: TGTGCCACCAGGGCCGGGGCTTGGGAGACCCAGTACTTC

cdr3_length: 13
v_call: TRBV12-3/TRBV12-4
d_call: TRBD2
clone_size: -
j_call: TRBJ2-1
cdr3_aa: CASIIIGGEEQFF
cdr3_nt: TGTGCCAGCATTATAATCGGGGGGGAAGAGCAGTTCTTC

cdr3_length: 14
v_call: TRBV7-9
d_call: TRBD2
clone_size: many
j_call: TRBJ2-7
cdr3_aa: CASSFLGGSNEQYF
cdr3_nt: TGTGCCAGCAGCTTTCTGGGGGGGTCCAACGAGCAGTACTTC

cdr3_length: 17
v_call: TRBV5-1
d_call: -
clone_size: -
j_call: TRBJ2-3
cdr3_aa: CASSATGLPSLTDTQYF
cdr3_nt: TGCGCCAGCAGCGCAACGGGTCTACCTTCCCTCACAGATACGCAGTATTTT

cdr3_length: 13
v_call: TRBV12-3/TRBV12-4
d_call: -
clone_size: -
j_call: TRBJ2-7
cdr3_aa: CASRGGMIYEQYF
cdr3_nt: TGTGCCAGCAGGGGAGGCATGATTTACGAGCAGTACTTC

cdr3_length: 17
v_call: TRBV5-1
d_call: -
clone_size: -
j_call: TRBJ2-3
cdr3_aa: CASSLYSHRGSTDTQYF
cdr3_nt: TGCGCCAGCAGCTTATATTCCCACCGGGGGAGCACAGATACGCAGTATTTT

cdr3_length: 14
v_call: TRBV12-3/TRBV12-4
d_call: TRBD2
clone_size: -
j_call: TRBJ2-1
cdr3_aa: CASRIGTSWNEQFF
cdr3_nt: TGTGCCAGCAGGATCGGGACTAGTTGGAATGAGCAGTTCTTC

cdr3_length: 17
v_call: TRBV6-1
d_call: TRBD2
clone_size: few
j_call: TRBJ2-3
cdr3_aa: CASSRSSGGAFADTQYF
cdr3_nt: TGTGCCAGCAGCCGGTCAAGCGGGGGGGCGTTTGCAGATACGCAGTATTTT

cdr3_length: 13
v_call: TRBV10-3
d_call: -
clone_size: -
j_call: TRBJ2-7
cdr3_aa: CAISPGQFYEQYF
cdr3_nt: TGTGCCATCAGCCCAGGGCAGTTCTACGAGCAGTACTTC

cdr3_length: 13
v_call: TRBV5-1
d_call: -
clone_size: -
j_call: TRBJ2-5
cdr3_aa: CASSLEGFETQYF
cdr3_nt: TGCGCCAGCAGCCTAGAGGGGTTCGAGACCCAGTACTTC

cdr3_length: 18
v_call: TRBV4-1
d_call: -
clone_size: -
j_call: TRBJ2-6
cdr3_aa: CASSQDDRPSSGANVLTF
cdr3_nt: TGCGCCAGCAGCCAAGATGACAGGCCCAGCTCTGGGGCCAACGTCCTGACTTTC

cdr3_length: 13
v_call: TRBV12-3/TRBV12-4
d_call: -
clone_size: -
j_call: TRBJ2-2
cdr3_aa: CASSIKLTGELFF
cdr3_nt: TGTGCCAGCAGCATAAAGCTAACTGGGGAGCTGTTTTTT

cdr3_length: 17
v_call: TRBV5-1
d_call: -
clone_size: few
j_call: TRBJ2-5
cdr3_aa: CASSLVPLQGGQETQYF
cdr3_nt: TGCGCCAGCAGCTTGGTTCCCTTACAAGGCGGCCAAGAGACCCAGTACTTC

cdr3_length: 12
v_call: TRBV21-1
d_call: -
clone_size: -
j_call: TRBJ2-7
cdr3_aa: CASTRAGYEQYF
cdr3_nt: TGTGCCAGCACCCGGGCAGGGTACGAGCAGTACTTC

cdr3_length: 18
v_call: TRBV2
d_call: -
clone_size: few
j_call: TRBJ2-3
cdr3_aa: CASSDPLIVRFSTDTQYF
cdr3_nt: TGTGCCAGCAGTGATCCCTTGATCGTACGCTTTAGCACAGATACGCAGTATTTT

cdr3_length: 15
v_call: TRBV11-3
d_call: -
clone_size: few
j_call: TRBJ2-3
cdr3_aa: CASSPDVTSTDTQYF
cdr3_nt: TGTGCCAGCAGTCCTGACGTAACTAGCACAGATACGCAGTATTTT

cdr3_length: 14
v_call: TRBV5-1
d_call: -
clone_size: -
j_call: TRBJ2-7
cdr3_aa: CATKPDPGPYEQYF
cdr3_nt: TGCGCCACCAAACCGGACCCTGGGCCCTACGAGCAGTACTTC